The 14 T cell receptor beta chains listed next were all sequenced from one sample in a study of T cells after yellow fever vaccination. TCRdb used MiXCR to reprocess the 5' RACE reads, holding one entry per CDR3 protein. The sample has approximately 34,000 distinct CDR3 sequences; about 11% are singletons. The sample was PBMCs, either bulk or a sorted T-cell subset (CD4+, CD8+, memory, or dextramer-sorted; not recorded which), taken around 15 days after the first yellow fever vaccination. The receptor set was obtained from a man aged 18 to 30 who received the YFV17D yellow fever vaccine.

Notes on this clonotype: It may be a read error: a sequence one base away is much more abundant. The rearrangement uses TRBV6-7 and TRBJ2-3; 9 nucleotides align to TRBD2. TRBV6-7 is an ORF for which the function is uncertain. Trimming cost V 5 bases and J 2 bases; bases outside gene matches: 11. CDR3 length equals 17 residues. The CDR3 DNA sequence: TGTGCCAGCAGTCCCGGACTAGCGTGGACCCACACAGATACGCAGTATTTT. This codes for CASSPGLAWTHTDTQYF.

At least ten counts were recorded for this clonotype. The rearrangement uses TRBV7-2 and TRBJ2-7; D remains ambiguous. Germline V CDR1 and CDR2: SGHTA, FQGNSA. The CDR3 contains 15 residues. V lost 1 base and J lost 0, with 10 bases in between. The CDR3 nucleotides read TGTGCCAGCAGCTTAGTTGCGGTGGACTCCTACGAGCAGTACTTC. Protein product: CASSLVAVDSYEQYF.

In its sample, this clonotype was seen a few times. The J gene is TRBJ1-5, the V gene TRBV28; 7 bases are a match to TRBD1. From germline, CDR1 is MDHEN and CDR2 SYDVKM. J was trimmed by 5 bases and V by 6 bases; bases with no gene match: 7. The CDR3 is 14 amino acids. The CDR3 reads CASSLTGDYQPQHF. The CDR3, as DNA: TGTGCCAGCAGCTTAACAGGGGACTATCAGCCCCAGCATTTT.

This clonotype was observed at least ten times. The J gene is TRBJ1-1, the V gene TRBV2; D is possibly TRBD1 (6 bases). V gave up 0 bases and J gave up 5 bases, with 16 bases separating them. The CDR3 loop spans 16 amino acids. Germline lookup yields CDR1 SNHLY and CDR2 FYNNEI. CDR3 region: CASSEARQIGGTEAFF. The CDR3 region has the DNA TGTGCCAGCAGTGAAGCTCGACAGATAGGGGGTACTGAAGCTTTCTTT.

This clonotype was observed many times. The V gene is TRBV7-3, the J gene TRBJ2-3; 7 positions agree with TRBD2. This CDR3 contains 16 residues. The ends lost 2 bases at V and 1 base at J; junction bases unmatched: 6. Germline V gives CDR1 SGHTA, CDR2 FQGTGA. In DNA form, the CDR3 reads TGTGCCAGCAGCTTATACCCTAGCGGCGGCACAGATACGCAGTATTTT. This codes for CASSLYPSGGTDTQYF.

This clonotype was seen repeatedly, ten times or more. This sequence joins TRBV18 and TRBJ1-1, with TRBD1 as a possible D gene (6 bases). The V gene's germline CDR1 is KGHSH and CDR2 LQKENI. The CDR3 covers 12 residues. Trimming pared 3 bases from V and 10 bases from J, leaving 12 bases between. The CDR3 loop reads CASSPQGFAAFF. In nucleotides, the CDR3 is TGTGCCAGCTCACCCCAGGGGTTCGCAGCTTTCTTT.

This clonotype has a count of ten or more. The chain combines TRBV6-5 with TRBJ1-2; TRBD1 is a possible D gene (6 bases). Trimming took 6 bases from V and 6 from J, leaving 20 bases between them. The germline V gene has CDR1 MNHEY and CDR2 SVGAGI. The CDR3 has 15 residues. The CDR3 protein is CASRAPGGRVDGYTF. The CDR3 coding sequence is TGTGCCAGCAGAGCCCCTGGGGGGCGGGTCGATGGCTACACCTTC.

This clonotype was recorded at least ten times. The gene calls are TRBV20-1 and TRBJ1-2; possible D gene TRBD1, 5 bases. The CDR3 is 15 amino acids. Germline CDR1 reads DFQATT; CDR2 reads SNEGSKA (reference sequence). Trimming removed 6 bases from V and 2 bases from J, with 19 bases in between. Here the CDR3 reads CSARERGLSNYGYTF. The DNA for the CDR3 is TGCAGTGCCCGCGAAAGGGGCCTTTCCAACTATGGCTACACCTTC.

This clonotype occurred many times. The genes are TRBV20-1 and TRBJ1-2; D may be TRBD1 (6 bases). CDR1 is DFQATT, CDR2 SNEGSKA, per germline (reference sequence). The CDR3 is 16 amino acids. V was shortened by 6 bases and J by 1 base, with 21 bases between the two germline ends. The CDR3 loop is CSAPGVGQAINYGYTF. The CDR3 DNA reads as TGCAGTGCCCCAGGGGTGGGACAAGCTATTAACTATGGCTACACCTTC.

This clonotype was seen ten or more times. This chain connects TRBV9 to TRBJ2-5; 8 bases are a match to TRBD1. Trimming at V came to 0 bases and at J to 2 bases, leaving 6 bases not matched to a gene. Germline CDR1 reads SGDLS; CDR2 reads YYNGEE. This CDR3 contains 16 residues. The CDR3 DNA sequence: TGTGCCAGCAGCGTAGGGACAGGGAGTTCTCAAGAGACCCAGTACTTC. Translating gives CASSVGTGSSQETQYF.

This clonotype has a count of ten or more. V and J are TRBV18 and TRBJ1-2; D is unresolved. The CDR3 runs 13 residues. Germline lookup yields CDR1 KGHSH and CDR2 LQKENI. V was shortened by 3 bases and J by 2 bases, with 7 bases between the two germline ends. The CDR3 protein is CASSPQENYGYTF. DNA of the CDR3: TGTGCCAGCTCACCCCAGGAAAACTATGGCTACACCTTC.

This clonotype was detected ten times or more. V gene TRBV5-1 combines with J gene TRBJ2-5; D tentatively fits TRBD1 or TRBD2 (5 bases each). This CDR3 spans 13 amino acids. Deletions cut 4 bases from V and 4 bases from J, with 11 bases between. Germline V gene lookup returns CDR1 SGHRS and CDR2 YFSETQ. The CDR3 DNA reads as TGCGCCAGCAGCCAACTCGGGGCAGAGACCCAGTACTTC. Translation gives CASSQLGAETQYF.

On this clonotype itself: A much larger clone differs by one base, so this may be a read error. The CDR3 does not end in the conserved phenylalanine or tryptophan, so this is likely a read error. The gene calls are TRBV20-1 and TRBJ2-5, with D perhaps matching TRBD2 (7 bases). The germline V gene has CDR1 DFQATT and CDR2 SNEGSKA (reference sequence). The CDR3 loop spans 14 amino acids. The germline V and J ends were trimmed by 3 bases and 0 bases, with 11 bases remaining between them. The CDR3 DNA is TGCAGTGCTAGCGGGGGGCTGTACCAAGAGACCCAGTACCTC. This encodes CSASGGLYQETQYL.

In regard to this clonotype: This may be a read error: a much more frequent sequence differs by one nucleotide. The V call is TRBV11-2, the J call TRBJ2-7; 10 positions agree with TRBD1. The CDR3 consists of 19 residues. Germline V gene data show CDR1 as SGHAT and CDR2 as FQNNGV. The CDR3 reads CAISTIKISGGDRGFEQYF. As DNA, the CDR3 is TGTGCCATCAGCACGATTAAGATTTCCGGCGGGGACAGGGGTTTCGAGCAGTACTTC.